This T cell receptor beta chain was retrieved from a study of Ad26.COV2.S vaccination and SARS-CoV-2 variants. The germline V gene has CDR1 SGHRS and CDR2 YFSETQ. This CDR3 comprises 13 residues. Trimming removed 4 bases from V and 0 bases from J, with 5 bases in between. General study results and limits: Post-vaccination breadth of spike-specific CD8+ and CD4+ T cell responses was reportedly substantial. Recipients of either vaccine or placebo displayed similar breadth of non-spike TCRs. Vaccine recipients showed a spike-specific TCR breadth that was higher than in placebo recipients.

Repertoires were generated with immunoSEQ multiplex PCR, while TCRdb's copy carries only in-frame clones and drops some. This table has about 180,000 clones, approximately 88% appearing once. A note on this clone: Its antigen is unidentified.

The specimen was peripheral blood, collected after recovery from COVID-19. This TCR was recovered from a human donor who had recovered from COVID-19. This chain links TRBV5-1 with TRBJ1-3; D remains unclear. The CDR3 DNA reads TGCGCCAGCAGCGAGAGCTCTGGAAACACCATATATTTT. Its protein is CASSESSGNTIYF. The full variable domain, in which reference TRBV5-1 and TRBJ1-3 provide the parts outside the CDR3, is KAGVTQTPRYLIKTRGQQVTLSCSPISGHRSVSWYQQTPGQGLQFLFEYFSETQRNKGNFPGRFSGRQFSNSRSEMNVSTLELGDSALYLCASSESSGNTIYFGEGSWLTVV.